These 29 T cell receptor beta chains originate from one sample sequenced in a study of blood T cell repertoires in COVID-19. TCRdb's table, derived via immunoSEQ multiplex PCR, lists solely in-frame clones and lacks some. This table holds 100,000 or so clones, around 84% found once. The sequencing sample was made of peripheral blood. The origin of the receptors is a woman aged 55-70 years in a cohort sampled during active or convalescent COVID-19.

V and J are TRBV6-5 and TRBJ2-7; 7 nucleotides agree with TRBD2. Trimming cost V 6 bases and J 2 bases; bases outside gene matches: 7. Per germline, CDR1 MNHEY and CDR2 SVGAGI. This CDR3 is 14 amino acids long. CDR3 sequence reads: CASSRGEEAYEQYF. In DNA form, the CDR3 reads TGTGCCAGCAGCCGGGGGGAGGAAGCCTACGAGCAGTACTTC.

Remarks on this clone: This CDR3 is also generated by other DNA sequences in the sample. The chain carries TRBV2 and TRBJ1-1; D uncertain. The V end lost 5 bases, the J end lost 0 bases, and 7 bases lay between the germline ends. The CDR3 is 13 amino acids. In germline, CDR1 is SNHLY, CDR2 FYNNEI. The CDR3 nucleotides read TGTGCCAGCAGTCCCGGGGTGAACACTGAAGCTTTCTTT. This translates into CASSPGVNTEAFF.

V is TRBV21-1 and J is TRBJ2-3; TRBD1, the table's D call, lacks a check against the DNA. TRBV21-1 represents a pseudogene. The CDR3 is 18 amino acids. CDR3: CASSKALYDGHSTDTQYF. Here the CDR3 DNA reads TGTGCCAGCAGCAAAGCGCTTTACGACGGACATAGCACAGATACGCAGTATTTT.

This clone was seen a few times. This rearrangement joins TRBV19 to TRBJ2-2; weak D call: TRBD2 (7 bases). CDR1 is LNHDA and CDR2 is SQIVND in the germline V gene (reference sequence). The CDR3 runs to 17 residues. V was cut by 2 bases and J by 0 bases, with 13 bases left in between. CDR3: CASSIRAGGPNTGELFF. The CDR3 coding sequence is TGTGCCAGTAGTATACGGGCCGGGGGGCCGAACACCGGGGAGCTGTTTTTT.

This clone showed up just once. The chain combines TRBV5-1 with TRBJ2-3; 10 bases map to TRBD1. The germline gives CDR1 SGHRS, CDR2 YFSETQ. The CDR3 has 16 amino acids. V was clipped by 1 base and J by 1 base; unmatched bases: 3. The CDR3 bases are TGCGCCAGCAGCTTGAGGACAGGGGGTCGCACAGATACGCAGTATTTT. Translated: CASSLRTGGRTDTQYF.

The chain joins TRBV7-9 to TRBJ2-5, with 10 positions matching TRBD2. With 2 bases clipped from V and 5 bases from J, the junction kept 2 bases outside the gene matches. This CDR3 has 14 amino acids. CDR1 SEHNR and CDR2 FQNEAQ come from the germline V gene (reference sequence). The CDR3 DNA reads as TGTGCCAGCAGCTTATTGACTAGCGGGGAGACCCAGTACTTC. This gives the protein CASSLLTSGETQYF.

The chain combines TRBV18 with TRBJ1-6; D possibly corresponds to TRBD1 (5 bases). This CDR3 has 19 residues. The V gene's germline CDR1 is KGHSH and CDR2 LQKENI. V was shortened by 2 bases and J by 5 bases, with 22 bases between the two germline ends. DNA of the CDR3: TGTGCCAGCTCACCAGGTAGAGGCGGGGCAAATTGGGATAATTCACCCCTCCACTTT. It specifies CASSPGRGGANWDNSPLHF.

The rearrangement links TRBV9 to TRBJ2-3, with D unclear. The CDR3 loop spans 12 amino acids. Trimming shortened V by 3 bases and J by 6 bases, and 8 bases separated the two germline ends. CDR1 is SGDLS and CDR2 is YYNGEE in the germline V gene. CDR3 amino acids: CASSAVPDTQYF. Written as DNA, the CDR3 is TGTGCCAGCAGCGCCGTCCCCGATACGCAGTATTTT. The whole variable domain, remainder taken from reference TRBV9 and TRBJ2-3, is DSGVTQTPKHLITATGQRVTLRCSPRSGDLSVYWYQQSLDQGLQFLIQYYNGEERAKGNILERFSAQQFPDLHSELNLSSLELGDSALYFCASSAVPDTQYFGPGTRLTVL.

The chain links TRBV28 to TRBJ2-7, with a possible D match to TRBD1 (6 bases). This CDR3 has 14 amino acids. Trimming pared 1 base from V and 5 bases from J, leaving 12 bases between. Germline lookup yields CDR1 MDHEN and CDR2 SYDVKM. In DNA, the CDR3 is TGTGCCAGCAGTTTATTCCCCAGGGGCCACGAGCAGTACTTC. It translates to CASSLFPRGHEQYF.

This clone occurred a few times. The genes are TRBV5-1 and TRBJ2-7, with D unclear. V was pared by 4 bases and J by 0 bases, with 14 bases between. The CDR3 covers 15 residues. Per germline, CDR1 SGHRS and CDR2 YFSETQ. CDR3: CASSPPETNSYEQYF. CDR3 DNA sequence: TGCGCCAGCAGCCCTCCTGAGACAAACTCCTACGAGCAGTACTTC.

This clone showed up just a few times. This chain links TRBV20-1 with TRBJ1-5; D perhaps matches TRBD1 (5 bases). This CDR3 is built from 15 residues. Germline V gene lookup returns CDR1 DFQATT and CDR2 SNEGSKA (reference sequence). V shed 3 bases and J shed 4 bases, with 16 bases lying between them. The CDR3, as DNA: TGCAGTGCTAGTGTATTAGCAGGGAGGAATCAGCCCCAGCATTTT. This translates into CSASVLAGRNQPQHF.

This chain links TRBV28 with TRBJ2-7; 9 bases are a match to TRBD2. The CDR3 is made up of 16 amino acids. Trimming at V came to 5 bases and at J to 4 bases, leaving 12 bases not matched to a gene. The germline V gene has CDR1 MDHEN and CDR2 SYDVKM. CDR3 in amino acids: CASSPRGSGRGYEQYF. CDR3 in DNA: TGTGCCAGCAGTCCTCGGGGTAGCGGGAGAGGGTACGAGCAGTACTTC.

The chain uses TRBV5-4 and TRBJ2-5; TRBD1 is a possible D gene (5 bases). The CDR3 has 13 amino acids. Germline CDR1 reads SGHNT; CDR2 reads YYREEE (reference sequence). V was cut by 5 bases and J by 5 bases, with 13 bases left in between. Written as DNA, the CDR3 is TGTGCCAGCAGAGTTGGGCAGGGCGAGACCCAGTACTTC. Protein: CASRVGQGETQYF.

The chain links TRBV11-2 to TRBJ2-1; a weak D match, TRBD2 (6 bases). The CDR3 has 13 residues. Between the trimmed V and J ends, which lost 6 bases and 10 bases, there was a span of 16 bases. Germline assignment: CDR1 SGHAT and CDR2 FQNNGV. The CDR3 region has the DNA TGTGCCAGCAGTTGGGGGGACGCCGGGGAGCAGTTCTTC. It codes for CASSWGDAGEQFF.

This rearrangement joins TRBV5-4 to TRBJ1-2, with D perhaps TRBD1 (5 bases). CDR3 length equals 12 residues. V lost 1 base and J 12 bases, leaving 13 bases between the germline ends. Looked up from germline, CDR1 is SGHNT and CDR2 is YYREEE (reference sequence). The CDR3 DNA is TGTGCCAGCAGCTTGAGGAGGGGAGGTGACACCTTC. Its translation: CASSLRRGGDTF.

The chain carries TRBV30 and TRBJ2-5; 7 bases are a match to TRBD2. V lost 6 bases, J lost 5 bases, and 15 bases stayed unmatched. Germline V lookup: CDR1 GTSNPN, CDR2 SVGIG (reference sequence). This CDR3 region has 15 residues. The CDR3, as DNA: TGTGCCTGTGCTCAAGCGGGGTCGCTTTGGGAGACCCAGTACTTC. Its protein is CACAQAGSLWETQYF.

V is TRBV5-1 and J is TRBJ1-2; 7 bases are shared with TRBD1. V lost 3 bases, J lost 1 base, and 3 bases stayed unmatched. The CDR3 spans 14 residues. Germline V lookup: CDR1 SGHRS, CDR2 YFSETQ. The CDR3 DNA reads as TGCGCCAGCAGCTACGGGGACAGTAACTATGGCTACACCTTC. This codes for CASSYGDSNYGYTF.

The chain couples TRBV7-9 to TRBJ1-6, with D perhaps TRBD1 (6 bases). Germline loops: CDR1 SEHNR, CDR2 FQNEAQ (reference sequence). The CDR3 length is 15 residues. Trimming stripped 4 bases from V and 10 bases from J, with 17 bases between. In nucleotides, the CDR3 is TGTGCCAGCAGCTCACTGAGACAGGATCAGTCACCCCTCCACTTT. Translated: CASSSLRQDQSPLHF.

This sequence joins TRBV2 and TRBJ1-1; 8 bases align to TRBD1. The CDR3 is made up of 16 amino acids. V dropped 6 bases and J dropped 1; count of bases not matched to a gene: 10. CDR1 is SNHLY and CDR2 is FYNNEI in the germline V gene. CDR3 bases: TGTGCCAGCAGCATAGGGCAGGGGGCAAAGAACACTGAAGCTTTCTTT. Protein: CASSIGQGAKNTEAFF.

The gene calls are TRBV6-5 and TRBJ1-3; the match to TRBD1 covers 7 bases. CDR3 size: 14 residues. Looked up from germline, CDR1 is MNHEY and CDR2 is SVGAGI. J was trimmed by 5 bases and V by 5 bases; bases with no gene match: 6. CDR3 sequence reads: CASSQGVVRNTIYF. Here the CDR3 DNA reads TGTGCCAGCAGTCAGGGGGTAGTTCGAAACACCATATATTTT.

This chain's CDR3 is CASSENSPLHF. Here the CDR3 DNA reads TGTGCCAGCTCGGAGAATTCACCCCTCCACTTT. The chain has TRBV18 and TRBJ1-6; no definite D call. CDR1 KGHSH and CDR2 LQKENI come from the germline V gene. The CDR3 sequence is 11 residues long. Between the trimmed V and J ends, which lost 6 bases and 7 bases, there was a span of 4 bases.

The chain couples TRBV19 to TRBJ1-5; D not resolved. Trimming removed 0 bases from V and 7 bases from J, with 16 bases in between. Looked up from germline, CDR1 is LNHDA and CDR2 is SQIVND (reference sequence). This CDR3 region has 16 residues. The CDR3 spells CASSIDRNRGGQPQHF. The CDR3 DNA is TGTGCCAGTAGTATAGATCGTAATCGAGGAGGACAGCCCCAGCATTTT.

The chain is built from TRBV4-2 and TRBJ2-7; 11 positions match TRBD2. Losses at the gene ends were 5 bases for V and 7 bases for J; bases not matched to a gene: 10. The germline gives CDR1 LGHNA, CDR2 YNFKEQ. This CDR3 has 15 residues. The chain's CDR3 is CASSKGTSGSREQYF. Here the CDR3 DNA reads TGTGCCAGCAGCAAGGGTACTAGCGGGAGTAGAGAGCAGTACTTC.

This clone was observed a single time. This chain links TRBV7-9 with TRBJ1-2; TRBD1 matches 7 bases. The junction had 10 bases not matched to a gene; V was cut back by 5 bases and J by 1 base. Germline-derived CDR1 and CDR2 are SEHNR and FQNEAQ (reference sequence). This CDR3 contains 16 residues. Written as DNA, the CDR3 is TGTGCCAGCAGCCCACCCAAGGGGGCGCTTAACTATGGCTACACCTTC. It encodes CASSPPKGALNYGYTF.

This sequence joins TRBV2 and TRBJ2-7; maybe TRBD2 (5 bases). Germline lookup yields CDR1 SNHLY and CDR2 FYNNEI. V shed 8 bases and J shed 6 bases, with 11 bases lying between them. This CDR3 region has 11 residues. CDR3 amino acids: CASGLGSEQYF. Written as DNA, the CDR3 is TGTGCCAGCGGACTGGGGAGCGAGCAGTACTTC.

This clone was detected many times. The V and J genes are TRBV30 and TRBJ1-2; D is uncertain. From germline, CDR1 is GTSNPN and CDR2 SVGIG (reference sequence). V lost 5 bases and J lost 7, with 14 bases in between. The CDR3 length is 12 residues. This CDR3 is CAWGSSVGGYTF. DNA of the CDR3: TGTGCCTGGGGTAGCTCGGTCGGTGGCTACACCTTC. Filled out from reference TRBV30 and TRBJ1-2, the complete variable domain reads SQTIHQWPATLVQPVGSPLSLECTVEGTSNPNLYWYRQAAGRGLQLLFYSVGIGQISSEVPQNLSASRPQDRQFILSSKKLLLSDSGFYLCAWGSSVGGYTFGSGTRLTVV.

This clone was seen more than once but under ten times. The V gene is TRBV3-1 (or the pseudogene TRBV3-2), the J gene TRBJ1-1; D uncertain. V lost 1 base, J lost 0 bases, and 9 bases lay in between. The CDR3 has 15 amino acids. Germline loops: CDR1 LGHDT, CDR2 YNNKEL (reference sequence). The CDR3 is CASSQGSYMNTEAFF. CDR3 DNA: TGTGCCAGCAGCCAAGGCAGTTATATGAACACTGAAGCTTTCTTT.

The chain combines TRBV25-1 with TRBJ2-3; D remains ambiguous. The CDR3 runs to 12 residues. With 2 bases removed from V and 5 bases from J, the gap between germline ends came to 5 bases. The germline CDR1 and CDR2 sequences are MGHDK and SYGVNS. CDR3: CASSELLDTQYF. DNA of the CDR3: TGTGCCAGCAGTGAACTCTTAGATACGCAGTATTTT.

The J gene is TRBJ1-2, the V gene TRBV3-1 (or the pseudogene TRBV3-2); 7 bases are a match to TRBD1. In germline, CDR1 is LGHDT, CDR2 YNNKEL (reference sequence). The CDR3 contains 17 residues. V lost 5 bases, J lost 2 bases, and 14 bases stayed unmatched. CDR3 sequence: CASSDMQMTGRNYGYTF. CDR3 DNA sequence: TGTGCCAGCAGCGATATGCAAATGACAGGGAGGAACTATGGCTACACCTTC.